Each of the 29 T cell receptor beta chains below was sequenced from the same sample in a study of technical replicates of blood from a few donors. Some clones are missing from TCRdb's copy, which holds only in-frame ones; the method was immunoSEQ multiplex PCR. Of approximately 88,000 clones listed, approximately 94% are singletons. What was sequenced was T cells isolated from PBMCs. The receptor set was obtained from a human donor in good health.

The chain recombines TRBV7-9 with TRBJ2-1; TRBD2 might be the D (6 bases). The germline V gene has CDR1 SEHNR and CDR2 FQNEAQ (reference sequence). The CDR3 is 14 residues long. The V end lost 4 bases, the J end lost 10 bases, and 17 bases lay between the germline ends. Here the CDR3 reads CASSSGLDGGEQFF. In DNA form, the CDR3 reads TGTGCCAGCAGCTCGGGACTCGACGGGGGAGAGCAGTTCTTC.

The chain recombines TRBV29-1 with TRBJ2-1, with a tentative D call TRBD2 (5 bases). Trimming cost V 7 bases and J 0 bases, with 13 bases left between them. Germline assignment: CDR1 SQVTM and CDR2 ANQGSEA. The CDR3 extends over 14 amino acids. The CDR3 region is CSGSLAGSYNEQFF. In DNA, the CDR3 is TGCAGCGGGAGTCTGGCGGGCTCCTACAATGAGCAGTTCTTC.

This clone occurred a few times. V and J are TRBV2 and TRBJ2-5; D possibly corresponds to TRBD1 (6 bases). This CDR3 is 15 amino acids long. CDR1 SNHLY and CDR2 FYNNEI come from the germline V gene. V was shortened by 2 bases and J by 4 bases, with 14 bases between the two germline ends. In DNA form, the CDR3 reads TGTGCCAGCAGTGAAAACCGCAGGGGACGAGAGACCCAGTACTTC. As protein: CASSENRRGRETQYF.

The chain links TRBV6-6 to TRBJ1-2; 7 bases agree with TRBD1. After removal of 8 bases from V and 4 bases from J, the junction contained 7 bases not matched to a gene. Germline lookup yields CDR1 MNHNY and CDR2 SVGAGI (reference sequence). There are 13 residues in the CDR3. CDR3 amino acids: CASADRPAYGYTF. The CDR3 DNA reads TGTGCCAGCGCGGACAGGCCCGCCTATGGCTACACCTTC.

The J gene is TRBJ2-3, the V gene TRBV6-1; tentatively, D is TRBD2 (5 bases). The CDR3 is 12 residues long. V lost 7 bases, J lost 2 bases, and 7 bases lay in between. Germline values: CDR1 MNHNS, CDR2 SASEGT. The CDR3 protein is CASIGITDTQYF. The CDR3 DNA is TGTGCCAGCATCGGGATCACAGATACGCAGTATTTT.

The V and J genes are TRBV5-1 and TRBJ2-1; 9 bases line up with TRBD1. V trimming: 7 bases; J trimming: 7 bases; junction bases outside the gene matches: 6. The germline V gene encodes CDR1 SGHRS and CDR2 YFSETQ. The CDR3 has 13 amino acids. The CDR3 sequence is CASGKDRGNEQFF. The CDR3 coding sequence is TGCGCCAGCGGAAAGGACAGGGGAAATGAGCAGTTCTTC.

This clone was seen once. The chain links TRBV27 to TRBJ2-1, with 9 bases identical to TRBD2. Germline CDR1 MNHEY, CDR2 SMNVEV (reference sequence). Trimming cost V 6 bases and J 6 bases; bases outside gene matches: 3. There are 13 residues in the CDR3. CDR3 loop: CASSLAGPNEQFF. The CDR3 DNA reads as TGTGCCAGCAGCCTAGCGGGACCCAATGAGCAGTTCTTC.

The V call is TRBV5-1, the J call TRBJ2-7, with TRBD1 as a possible D gene (6 bases). CDR3 length: 14 residues. Germline lookup yields CDR1 SGHRS and CDR2 YFSETQ. V lost 0 bases to trimming and J lost 2 bases, with 9 bases between them. CDR3 loop: CASSLDGTTYEQYF. The CDR3 nucleotides are TGCGCCAGCAGCTTGGACGGGACAACCTACGAGCAGTACTTC.

This rearrangement joins TRBV29-1 to TRBJ1-5; TRBD1 agrees at 8 bases. The V and J ends lost 4 bases and 1 base, in that order; junction bases with no gene match: 3. This CDR3 has 14 residues. Germline values: CDR1 SQVTM, CDR2 ANQGSEA. In nucleotides, the CDR3 is TGCAGCGTTGTTGACAGGGGAAGCAATCAGCCCCAGCATTTT. This encodes CSVVDRGSNQPQHF.

The chain employs TRBV29-1 and TRBJ2-1, with 7 bases that match TRBD1. The CDR3 has 13 amino acids. Unmatched junction bases numbered 8, after V lost 8 bases and J lost 4 bases. Germline-derived CDR1 and CDR2 are SQVTM and ANQGSEA. CDR3 sequence reads: CSILTGYYNEQFF. The CDR3 nucleotides are TGCAGCATTCTGACAGGGTATTACAATGAGCAGTTCTTC.

This clone was counted once. The V and J genes are TRBV5-1 and TRBJ2-7; 8 nucleotides line up with TRBD1. Trimming cost V 4 bases and J 5 bases; bases outside gene matches: 11. Per the germline V gene, CDR1 is SGHRS and CDR2 is YFSETQ. The CDR3 spans 15 residues. The CDR3: CASSHGQGGDDEQYF. CDR3 nucleotides: TGCGCCAGCAGCCACGGACAGGGAGGTGATGACGAGCAGTACTTC.

This clone was seen once. J is TRBJ2-1 and V is TRBV6-6; D gene uncertain. The CDR3 is made up of 16 amino acids. V was cut by 5 bases and J by 4 bases, with 18 bases left in between. Germline V lookup: CDR1 MNHNY, CDR2 SVGAGI (reference sequence). For the CDR3, the DNA is TGTGCCAGCAGTAGTAAGCTATTCCCCCCATACAATGAGCAGTTCTTC. Its translation is CASSSKLFPPYNEQFF.

Only one count was recorded for this clone. This chain joins TRBV19 and TRBJ2-7, with 10 nucleotides matching TRBD2. The CDR3 runs 15 residues. V lost 5 bases and J lost 2; bases outside the gene matches: 6. Germline loops: CDR1 LNHDA, CDR2 SQIVND (reference sequence). The CDR3 here is CASSVTSGQTYEQYF. CDR3 in DNA: TGTGCCAGTAGTGTGACTAGCGGGCAAACCTACGAGCAGTACTTC.

The gene calls are TRBV10-2 and TRBJ1-2; D might be TRBD1 (6 bases). The V end was cut by 4 bases, the J end by 11 bases, with 17 bases between. The CDR3 has 13 amino acids. From germline, CDR1 is WSHSY and CDR2 SAAADI. CDR3 DNA sequence: TGCGCCAGCAGTGTAGGGCCAGGGGCCATTTACACCTTC. It specifies CASSVGPGAIYTF.

The genes are TRBV10-2 and TRBJ1-1, with unresolved D. The V gene lost 4 bases and the J gene lost 1 base, with 7 bases spanning the gap. This CDR3 spans 13 amino acids. CDR1 WSHSY and CDR2 SAAADI come from the germline V gene. CDR3 nucleotide sequence: TGCGCCAGCAGTGTATCAGAGAACACTGAAGCTTTCTTT. Protein sequence: CASSVSENTEAFF.

J is TRBJ1-2 and V is TRBV28; the D is unclear. In germline, CDR1 is MDHEN, CDR2 SYDVKM. V dropped 5 bases and J dropped 7 bases, with 20 bases sitting between them. The CDR3 covers 15 residues. The CDR3 is CASSGTSWARSGYTF. DNA of the CDR3: TGTGCCAGCAGTGGTACAAGTTGGGCCCGTAGTGGCTACACCTTC.

This clone was counted between two and nine times. This rearrangement joins TRBV6-1 to TRBJ1-4; the match to TRBD1 covers 8 bases. This CDR3 spans 15 amino acids. Per germline, CDR1 MNHNS and CDR2 SASEGT. After removal of 3 bases from V and 5 bases from J, the junction contained 5 bases not matched to a gene. The CDR3 DNA is TGTGCCAGCAGTGAGAGGAGGACAGGGAATGAAAAACTGTTTTTT. The encoded protein is CASSERRTGNEKLFF.

The chain has TRBV28 and TRBJ2-7, with a tentative D call TRBD2 (5 bases). CDR1 is MDHEN, CDR2 SYDVKM, per germline. The CDR3 loop spans 12 amino acids. V was trimmed by 6 bases and J by 3 bases, leaving 9 bases between them. In DNA form, the CDR3 reads TGTGCCAGCAGGGGAGCCAGCTACGAGCAGTACTTC. Translating gives CASRGASYEQYF.

The chain joins TRBV6-6 to TRBJ1-1; 7 bases line up with TRBD1. With 9 bases clipped from V and 7 bases from J, the junction kept 11 bases outside the gene matches. This CDR3 is 13 amino acids long. The germline gives CDR1 MNHNY, CDR2 SVGAGI (reference sequence). CDR3 residues: CASIRKRTGEAFF. CDR3 DNA: TGTGCCAGTATAAGAAAGCGGACAGGTGAAGCTTTCTTT.

The V and J genes are TRBV2 and TRBJ2-7; D is possibly TRBD2 (6 bases). CDR3 length equals 14 residues. The V and J ends lost 3 bases and 2 bases respectively, with 11 bases between them. Germline assignment: CDR1 SNHLY and CDR2 FYNNEI. The CDR3 here is CASSDWREAYEQYF. As DNA, the CDR3 is TGTGCCAGCAGTGATTGGCGGGAAGCCTACGAGCAGTACTTC.

The chain has TRBV2 and TRBJ1-3; 8 nucleotides agree with TRBD1. Per germline, CDR1 SNHLY and CDR2 FYNNEI. With 6 bases clipped from V and 7 bases from J, the junction kept 5 bases outside the gene matches. There are 13 residues in the CDR3. The CDR3 here is CASRRDRGNTIYF. The DNA for the CDR3 is TGTGCCAGCAGACGAGACAGGGGTAACACCATATATTTT. The complete variable domain, with remaining parts taken from reference TRBV2 and TRBJ1-3, reads EPEVTQTPSHQVTQMGQEVILRCVPISNHLYFYWYRQILGQKVEFLVSFYNNEISEKSEIFDDQFSVERPDGSNFTLKIRSTKLEDSAMYFCASRRDRGNTIYFGEGSWLTVV.

The gene calls are TRBV12-5 and TRBJ2-3; TRBD1 aligns across 7 bases. The J segment lost 5 bases and the V segment lost 6 bases, leaving 17 bases of the junction unmatched. CDR1 and CDR2 from the germline V gene are LGHNT and FRNRAP. CDR3 length: 17 residues. The CDR3 loop is CASGLNRGRGSGDTQYF. The CDR3, as DNA: TGTGCTAGTGGCCTAAATAGGGGCAGGGGGAGTGGAGATACGCAGTATTTT.

The chain carries TRBV19 and TRBJ1-2; no definite D call. The V end was cut by 4 bases, the J end by 5 bases, with 14 bases between. CDR3 length: 14 amino acids. The germline V gene encodes CDR1 LNHDA and CDR2 SQIVND (reference sequence). The chain's CDR3 is CASSTYLRPYGYTF. Here the CDR3 DNA reads TGTGCCAGTAGTACGTACCTCAGGCCTTATGGCTACACCTTC.

The gene calls are TRBV6-5 and TRBJ1-6; D is uncertain. This CDR3 has 13 amino acids. V lost 6 bases and J lost 6, with 9 bases in between. The V gene's germline CDR1 is MNHEY and CDR2 SVGAGI. The CDR3 region has the DNA TGTGCCAGCAGGTACACTCTTAATTCACCCCTCCACTTT. Residues: CASRYTLNSPLHF.

V and J are TRBV7-2 and TRBJ1-4; tentatively, D is TRBD1 (5 bases). V shed 1 base and J shed 3 bases, with 9 bases lying between them. Germline CDR1 is SGHTA and CDR2 is FQGNSA. This CDR3 comprises 15 residues. Here the CDR3 reads CASSLGRQPNEKLFF. Written as DNA, the CDR3 is TGTGCCAGCAGCTTAGGGCGACAGCCTAATGAAAAACTGTTTTTT.

The chain joins TRBV6-1 to TRBJ2-3; TRBD2 matches 9 bases. V dropped 8 bases and J dropped 4; count of bases not matched to a gene: 7. Germline V gives CDR1 MNHNS, CDR2 SASEGT. This CDR3 comprises 14 residues. The CDR3 coding sequence is TGTGCCAGCCCCCCTAGCGGGAAAGCAGATACGCAGTATTTT. Translation: CASPPSGKADTQYF.

DNA for the CDR3: TGCAGTGTGAGCCTCTACAATGAGCAGTTCTTC. Amino acids: CSVSLYNEQFF. The chain has TRBV20-1 and TRBJ2-1; D is uncertain. This CDR3 comprises 11 residues. Looked up from germline, CDR1 is DFQATT and CDR2 is SNEGSKA (reference sequence). The V gene lost 7 bases and the J gene lost 3 bases, with 7 bases spanning the gap.

This clone was observed a single time. The CDR3 nucleotides are TGTGCCAGCAGTGAGGGGACTGAAAATCAGCCCCAGCATTTT. Translating gives CASSEGTENQPQHF. This sequence joins TRBV6-1 and TRBJ1-5, with D possibly TRBD1 on 5 matching bases. This CDR3 has 14 amino acids. Germline V gene sequence: CDR1 MNHNS, CDR2 SASEGT. Trimming stripped 3 bases from V and 4 bases from J, with 10 bases between.

The V and J genes are TRBV30 and TRBJ2-7, with D perhaps TRBD1 (7 bases). The V end was cut by 8 bases, the J end by 0 bases, with 17 bases between. The CDR3 spans 14 residues. From germline, CDR1 is GTSNPN and CDR2 SVGIG (reference sequence). This CDR3 is CAGGPGTDSYEQYF. The CDR3 DNA is TGTGCCGGGGGGCCCGGGACAGACTCCTACGAGCAGTACTTC.